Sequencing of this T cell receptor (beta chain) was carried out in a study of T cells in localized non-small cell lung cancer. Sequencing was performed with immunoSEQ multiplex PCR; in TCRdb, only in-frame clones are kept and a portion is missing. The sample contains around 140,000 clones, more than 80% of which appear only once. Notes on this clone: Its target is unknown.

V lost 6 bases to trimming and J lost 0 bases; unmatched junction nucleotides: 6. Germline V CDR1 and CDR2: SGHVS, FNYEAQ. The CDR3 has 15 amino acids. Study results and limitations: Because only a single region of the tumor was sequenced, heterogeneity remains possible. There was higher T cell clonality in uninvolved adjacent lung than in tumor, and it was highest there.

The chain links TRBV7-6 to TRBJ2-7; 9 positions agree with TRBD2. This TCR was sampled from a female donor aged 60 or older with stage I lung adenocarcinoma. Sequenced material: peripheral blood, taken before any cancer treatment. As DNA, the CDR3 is TGTGCCAGCAGATTGACTAGCGGAATCTCCTACGAGCAGTACTTC. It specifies CASRLTSGISYEQYF.